Listed here are 29 T cell receptor beta chains from one sample, sequenced in a study of human T cells and chemical hapten exposure. A single record per CDR3 protein comes from TCRdb applying MiXCR to the 5' RACE reads. Of 65,000 to 95,000 distinct CDR3 sequences listed, more than 7.5% are singletons. Total RNA was isolated from unfractionated whole blood. The receptors shown here come from a male donor in good health.

This clonotype was found a few times. V is TRBV6-2 or TRBV6-3 and J is TRBJ1-1; D possibly corresponds to TRBD1 (6 bases). Trimming left V 8 bases short and J 0 bases short, with 10 bases between. Germline assignment: CDR1 MNHEY and CDR2 SVGEGT. CDR3 length equals 13 residues. CDR3 bases: TGTGCCAGCTGCAGGGGTTTGAACACTGAAGCTTTCTTT. Residues: CASCRGLNTEAFF.

This clonotype was seen repeatedly, ten times or more. The V call is TRBV5-5, the J call TRBJ1-1, with a tentative D call TRBD1 (5 bases). Germline V gene lookup returns CDR1 SGHKS and CDR2 YYEKEE (reference sequence). The V end lost 0 bases, the J end lost 5 bases, and 11 bases lay between the germline ends. The CDR3 loop spans 14 amino acids. The CDR3 DNA sequence: TGTGCCAGCAGCTTGGGTCAGGGTGGGACTGAAGCTTTCTTT. It specifies CASSLGQGGTEAFF.

As regards this clonotype: This may be a read error: a much more frequent sequence differs by one nucleotide. The chain couples TRBV27 to TRBJ2-5, with D uncertain. The CDR3 has 14 amino acids. Trimming stripped 6 bases from V and 4 bases from J, with 15 bases between. The germline V gene has CDR1 MNHEY and CDR2 SMNVEV (reference sequence). Here the CDR3 reads CASRGTEVPETQYF. The CDR3 nucleotides are TGTGCCAGCAGGGGAACAGAGGTTCCAGAGACCCAGTACTTC.

This clonotype was counted a few times. The V call is TRBV18, the J call TRBJ2-7; no clear D. The CDR3 sequence is 14 residues long. CDR1 is KGHSH, CDR2 LQKENI, per germline. Trimming removed 0 bases at V and 2 bases at J, with 8 bases between. The CDR3 region has the DNA TGTGCCAGCTCACCACCTCCAGCCACCTACGAGCAGTACTTC. Translating gives CASSPPPATYEQYF.

This clonotype appeared a few times. This rearrangement joins TRBV12-3 or TRBV12-4 to TRBJ2-3; TRBD2 agrees at 12 bases. V dropped 1 base and J dropped 2; count of bases not matched to a gene: 7. CDR3 length: 18 amino acids. CDR3 sequence reads: CASSLGTSGALPTDTQYF. The CDR3 DNA is TGTGCCAGCAGTTTAGGGACTAGCGGGGCCCTGCCCACAGATACGCAGTATTTT.

V is TRBV20-1 and J is TRBJ2-3; D is ambiguous. The CDR3 is 11 amino acids. The V end lost 2 bases, the J end lost 6 bases, and 6 bases lay between the germline ends. The germline gives CDR1 DFQATT, CDR2 SNEGSKA (reference sequence). In nucleotides, the CDR3 is TGCAGTGCTAGAACTGGGGATACGCAGTATTTT. Its translation is CSARTGDTQYF.

This clonotype has a handful of counts. This chain uses TRBV29-1 with TRBJ1-1; D not resolved. The V end lost 1 base, the J end lost 1 base, and 7 bases lay between the germline ends. The CDR3 totals 13 residues. Germline CDR1 SQVTM, CDR2 ANQGSEA. The CDR3 sequence: CSVEGRGNTEAFF. The CDR3 bases are TGCAGCGTTGAAGGAAGAGGGAACACTGAAGCTTTCTTT.

V and J are TRBV6-1 and TRBJ2-2; D tentatively reads TRBD1 or TRBD2 (5 bases each). CDR1 is MNHNS and CDR2 is SASEGT in the germline V gene. CDR3 length equals 15 residues. Trimming removed 3 bases at V and 7 bases at J, with 15 bases between. The CDR3 loop reads CASSEGRVKNGELFF. The CDR3 DNA reads TGTGCCAGCAGTGAGGGACGGGTAAAGAACGGGGAGCTGTTTTTT.

This clonotype was counted a single time. A clone one base away is much larger, so this may be a read error. This rearrangement joins TRBV27 to TRBJ2-1; possibly TRBD1 or TRBD2 for D (5 bases each). Germline loops: CDR1 MNHEY, CDR2 SMNVEV (reference sequence). This CDR3 has 17 amino acids. The ends were cut back, 1 base at V and 6 bases at J, with 19 bases in the middle. The CDR3 sequence is CASSLYNSGPEGNEQFF. The DNA of the CDR3 is TGTGCCAGCAGTTTATATAACTCGGGACCCGAGGGCAATGAGCAGTTCTTC.

V is TRBV13 and J is TRBJ2-7; a possible D gene is TRBD2 (5 bases). The CDR3 totals 13 residues. V was shortened by 5 bases and J by 5 bases, with 13 bases between the two germline ends. The V gene's germline CDR1 is PRHDT and CDR2 FYEKMQ (reference sequence). The CDR3 sequence is CASSPRGPNEQYF. In DNA form, the CDR3 reads TGTGCCAGCAGCCCACGAGGGCCGAACGAGCAGTACTTC.

This clonotype was recorded many times. The genes are TRBV7-2 and TRBJ1-2, with D possibly being TRBD1 (6 bases). The germline V gene encodes CDR1 SGHTA and CDR2 FQGNSA. The CDR3 extends over 13 amino acids. The germline V and J ends were trimmed by 5 bases and 6 bases, with 13 bases remaining between them. The CDR3 reads CASSKTQGNGYTF. CDR3 nucleotides: TGTGCCAGCAGCAAGACTCAGGGGAATGGCTACACCTTC.

This clonotype has just a few counts. The chain recombines TRBV7-9 with TRBJ2-3, with a tentative D call TRBD1 (6 bases). Germline V gene data show CDR1 as SEHNR and CDR2 as FQNEAQ (reference sequence). V dropped 5 bases and J dropped 0 bases, with 18 bases sitting between them. CDR3 length equals 17 residues. CDR3: CASSTVKGVSSTDTQYF. CDR3 DNA: TGTGCCAGCAGCACAGTGAAGGGGGTCTCTAGCACAGATACGCAGTATTTT.

This clonotype was found many times. The chain links TRBV28 to TRBJ2-1; 10 bases are a match to TRBD1. Germline V gene lookup returns CDR1 MDHEN and CDR2 SYDVKM. The CDR3 sequence is 19 residues long. J gave up 3 bases and V 4 bases, and 15 bases lay outside the gene matches. The CDR3 reads CASSSAGQGSSGVYNEQFF. As DNA, the CDR3 is TGTGCCAGCAGTTCCGCGGGACAGGGGAGTAGCGGGGTCTACAATGAGCAGTTCTTC.

This clonotype was seen only a few times. The chain has TRBV7-9 and TRBJ2-7; D gene uncertain. The CDR3 contains 13 residues. CDR1 is SEHNR and CDR2 is FQNEAQ in the germline V gene (reference sequence). V shed 5 bases and J shed 6 bases, with 14 bases lying between them. The CDR3 sequence is CASSLMGSSEQYF. In DNA form, the CDR3 reads TGTGCCAGCAGCCTAATGGGGTCTTCCGAGCAGTACTTC.

This clonotype was detected many times. The genes are TRBV5-6 and TRBJ2-3, with TRBD1 as a possible D gene (7 bases). The CDR3 has 12 amino acids. CDR1 is SGHDT, CDR2 YYEEEE, per germline. V lost 4 bases to trimming and J lost 11 bases, with 14 bases between them. The CDR3 DNA is TGTGCCAGCAGCAGCAGGGGGGCCGGGCAGTATTTT. This encodes CASSSRGAGQYF.

V gene TRBV7-2 combines with J gene TRBJ2-5, with 10 bases matching TRBD1. Germline V gives CDR1 SGHTA, CDR2 FQGNSA. The CDR3 runs 16 residues. Trimming cost V 1 base and J 5 bases; bases outside gene matches: 7. The CDR3 reads CASSLGATGGSETQYF. The CDR3 DNA follows: TGTGCCAGCAGCTTAGGGGCGACAGGGGGCTCGGAGACCCAGTACTTC.

This clonotype was picked up many times. The CDR3: CASSLVGSGSAKNIQYF. The CDR3, as DNA: TGTGCCAGCAGCTTAGTCGGTAGCGGGAGCGCCAAAAACATTCAGTACTTC. The chain has TRBV7-8 and TRBJ2-4; 9 nucleotides match TRBD2. The germline V gene encodes CDR1 SGHVS and CDR2 FQNEAQ. The CDR3 is made up of 17 amino acids. V lost 1 base to trimming and J lost 1 base; unmatched junction nucleotides: 5.

The chain employs TRBV15 and TRBJ1-5; D not resolved. The CDR3 loop spans 16 amino acids. CDR1 and CDR2 (germline): LNHNV, YYDKDF (reference sequence). Trimming stripped 0 bases from V and 0 bases from J, with 9 bases between. The CDR3 region is CATSRDRGYSNQPQHF. DNA of the CDR3: TGTGCCACCAGCAGAGATCGGGGTTATAGCAATCAGCCCCAGCATTTT. Using reference TRBV15 and TRBJ1-5 for the parts outside the CDR3, the full variable domain is DAMVIQNPRYQVTQFGKPVTLSCSQTLNHNVMYWYQQKSSQAPKLLFHYYDKDFNNEADTPDNFQSRRPNTSFCFLDIRSPGLGDTAMYLCATSRDRGYSNQPQHFGDGTRLSIL.

Points on this clonotype: This may be a read error: a much more frequent sequence differs by one nucleotide. V usage is TRBV19 and J usage is TRBJ2-2, with D perhaps matching TRBD1 or TRBD2 (5 bases each). Germline V lookup: CDR1 LNHDA, CDR2 SQIVND (reference sequence). V lost 1 base and J 6 bases, leaving 15 bases between the germline ends. This CDR3 comprises 16 residues. DNA for the CDR3: TGTGCCAGTAGTATAGGAGCGGTGGGGCTGCCCGGGGAGCTGTTTTTT. Residues: CASSIGAVGLPGELFF. The full variable domain, with the rest looked up from reference TRBV19 and TRBJ2-2, is DGGITQSPKYLFRKEGQNVTLSCEQNLNHDAMYWYRQDPGQGLRLIYYSQIVNDFQKGDIAEGYSVSREKKESFPLTVTSAQKNPTAFYLCASSIGAVGLPGELFFGEGSRLTVL.

This clonotype was picked up a small number of times. This chain joins TRBV12-3 or TRBV12-4 and TRBJ2-5; D is ambiguous. The V and J ends lost 7 bases and 5 bases respectively, with 17 bases between them. There are 14 residues in the CDR3. CDR3 loop: CASNVDFFSETQYF. The CDR3 bases are TGTGCCAGCAACGTGGATTTCTTCTCGGAGACCCAGTACTTC.

The chain recombines TRBV12-3 or TRBV12-4 with TRBJ1-1; no clear D gene. The CDR3 is 14 amino acids. V lost 6 bases to trimming and J lost 5 bases, with 16 bases between them. The CDR3 nucleotides read TGTGCCAGCAGCGCTACAGTATCTGGGACTGAAGCTTTCTTT. Translation gives CASSATVSGTEAFF.

This sequence joins TRBV19 and TRBJ1-5; 8 bases align to TRBD1. V gave up 6 bases and J gave up 5 bases; unmatched junction bases: 9. Germline V gene sequence: CDR1 LNHDA, CDR2 SQIVND (reference sequence). The CDR3 contains 15 residues. The CDR3 DNA is TGTGCCAGTAGACCCGACAGGGGATGGGATCAGCCCCAGCATTTT. Protein sequence: CASRPDRGWDQPQHF.

This clonotype occurred many times. As DNA, the CDR3 is TGTGCCATCTCGACAGGACCCCAGGATACGCAGTATTTT. Its protein is CAISTGPQDTQYF. This chain joins TRBV10-3 and TRBJ2-3; the D gene is possibly TRBD1 (6 bases). Germline CDR1 is ENHRY and CDR2 is SYGVKD. V lost 8 bases and J lost 6, with 15 bases in between. The CDR3 is made up of 13 amino acids.

This clonotype was observed a few times. This chain links TRBV19 with TRBJ2-5; D not resolved. This CDR3 is built from 13 residues. Germline values: CDR1 LNHDA, CDR2 SQIVND (reference sequence). V was pared by 3 bases and J by 2 bases, with 7 bases between. CDR3 sequence (DNA): TGTGCCAGTAGTATGGGCGGACAAGAGACCCAGTACTTC. Protein sequence: CASSMGGQETQYF.

This clonotype has a count of ten or more. J is TRBJ2-1 and V is TRBV4-3; D tentatively reads TRBD1 or TRBD2 (5 bases each). V was cut by 3 bases and J by 4 bases, with 13 bases left in between. From germline, CDR1 is LGHNA and CDR2 YSLEER. There are 15 residues in the CDR3. CDR3 protein: CASSQGAGTYNEQFF. For the CDR3, the DNA is TGCGCCAGCAGCCAGGGCGCCGGGACGTACAATGAGCAGTTCTTC.

This clonotype has at least ten counts. The rearrangement uses TRBV7-2 and TRBJ2-5; possibly TRBD2 for D (6 bases). V shed 0 bases and J shed 1 base, with 18 bases lying between them. Germline lookup yields CDR1 SGHTA and CDR2 FQGNSA. The CDR3 loop spans 18 amino acids. The DNA of the CDR3 is TGTGCCAGCAGCTTAGCGCGGGGCAGAGACAAAGTCCAAGAGACCCAGTACTTC. Translating it yields CASSLARGRDKVQETQYF.

Many counts were recorded for this clonotype. The rearrangement links TRBV3-1 to TRBJ2-2, with 8 bases that match TRBD2. The junction had 12 bases not matched to a gene; V was cut back by 2 bases and J by 7 bases. The CDR3 extends over 17 amino acids. Germline V gene data show CDR1 as LGHDT and CDR2 as YNNKEL (reference sequence). CDR3 DNA sequence: TGTGCCAGCAGCCAACCCACATTAGCGGGATCGAACGGGGAGCTGTTTTTT. Protein sequence: CASSQPTLAGSNGELFF.

This clonotype was recorded at least ten times. The V call is TRBV9, the J call TRBJ2-6; the D gene is possibly TRBD2 (5 bases). V was trimmed by 0 bases and J by 4 bases, leaving 8 bases between them. CDR1 and CDR2 (germline): SGDLS, YYNGEE. This CDR3 has 15 amino acids. The CDR3 loop reads CASSVGGAGANVLTF. The CDR3, as DNA: TGTGCCAGCAGCGTAGGGGGAGCCGGGGCCAACGTCCTGACTTTC.

V gene TRBV29-1 combines with J gene TRBJ1-1, with D maybe TRBD1 (5 bases). CDR1 SQVTM and CDR2 ANQGSEA come from the germline V gene. This CDR3 region has 11 residues. Deletions cut 6 bases from V and 5 bases from J, with 10 bases between. The CDR3 loop is CSVSGTTEAFF. The CDR3 coding sequence is TGCAGCGTGTCAGGGACGACTGAAGCTTTCTTT.